Detailed here is one T cell receptor (beta chain). This sample was included in a study of control samples from healthy donors and cancer patients. The ends were cut back, 3 bases at V and 2 bases at J, with 14 bases in the middle. The CDR3 loop spans 16 amino acids. The germline CDR1 and CDR2 sequences are SGDLS and YYNGEE. Only in-frame clones appear in the TCRdb table, and some are missing; sequencing was by immunoSEQ multiplex PCR. The sample shows roughly 45,000 clones, 80% to 90% of them seen only once. The sequence was collected from a woman aged 45-60 years with lung cancer. Sequenced input: PBMCs. The chain carries TRBV9 and TRBJ1-4; D might be TRBD1 (5 bases). CDR3 nucleotides: TGTGCCAGCAGCGCGACTACGGGACTCACTAATGAAAAACTGTTTTTT. Its protein is CASSATTGLTNEKLFF.